Presented here are 21 T cell receptor beta chains from one specimen sequenced in a study of CD8 T cells in Susac syndrome. It was with random hexamers that 0.5 to 1 ug RNA was reverse transcribed. TCRdb ran MiXCR on the immunoSEQ multiplex PCR reads and lists one entry per CDR3 protein. The sample carries 120,000 or so distinct CDR3 sequences, over 95% recorded once. Sequencing was done on a sample of CD4+ T cells from PBMCs. The receptors stem from a human donor with Susac syndrome.

V and J are TRBV12-3 or TRBV12-4 and TRBJ1-2; 8 bases agree with TRBD1. The V and J ends lost 5 bases and 4 bases, in that order; junction bases with no gene match: 9. The CDR3 has 15 residues. CDR3 sequence: CASSPSAGGGYGYTF. In DNA, the CDR3 is TGTGCCAGCAGTCCATCCGCAGGGGGCGGCTATGGCTACACCTTC.

The chain couples TRBV20-1 to TRBJ2-5; 12 bases align to TRBD2. The CDR3 contains 15 residues. Germline V lookup: CDR1 DFQATT, CDR2 SNEGSKA (reference sequence). The V gene end was trimmed by 0 bases and the J gene end by 4 bases; junction bases not matched to a gene: 3. CDR3 in DNA: TGCAGTGCTAGAGATCAGACTAGCGGGGGAGAGACCCAGTACTTC. Residues: CSARDQTSGGETQYF.

This clonotype appeared a single time. V is TRBV7-2 and J is TRBJ1-2, with D possibly TRBD1 on 6 matching bases. Trimming took 5 bases from V and 4 from J, leaving 17 bases between them. The CDR3 has 15 residues. Germline V gene data show CDR1 as SGHTA and CDR2 as FQGNSA. The DNA for the CDR3 is TGTGCCAGCAGCCCCCGGGGGGCGCAGGGCTATGGCTACACCTTC. It translates to CASSPRGAQGYGYTF. Supplemented by reference TRBV7-2 and TRBJ1-2, the full variable domain reads GAGVSQSPSNKVTEKGKDVELRCDPISGHTALYWYRQSLGQGLEFLIYFQGNSAPDKSGLPSDRFSAERTGGSVSTLTIQRTQQEDSAVYLCASSPRGAQGYGYTFGSGTRLTVV.

The chain employs TRBV27 and TRBJ2-2; 9 positions agree with TRBD2. J was trimmed by 1 base and V by 3 bases; bases with no gene match: 3. CDR3 length: 16 residues. The V gene's germline CDR1 is MNHEY and CDR2 SMNVEV (reference sequence). In DNA, the CDR3 is TGTGCCAGCAGTTTTTTTAGCGGGAGGAACACCGGGGAGCTGTTTTTT. Translated: CASSFFSGRNTGELFF.

This chain uses TRBV9 with TRBJ2-1; 9 bases are a match to TRBD2. With V trimmed by 5 bases and J by 8 bases, 5 bases remained unmatched. The length of the CDR3 is 13 residues. Germline V CDR1 and CDR2: SGDLS, YYNGEE. Here the CDR3 DNA reads TGTGCCAGCAGGGAGCGGGAGGAGGATGAGCAGTTCTTC. Its translation is CASREREEDEQFF.

The J gene is TRBJ2-4, the V gene TRBV20-1; tentative D call: TRBD1 (5 bases). V lost 4 bases and J lost 7, with 17 bases in between. This CDR3 contains 14 residues. Germline V gene lookup returns CDR1 DFQATT and CDR2 SNEGSKA (reference sequence). The CDR3 here is CSAKQGSGWNIQYF. CDR3 DNA sequence: TGCAGTGCTAAGCAGGGTTCCGGTTGGAACATTCAGTACTTC.

This chain joins TRBV3-1 and TRBJ2-1; 9 bases line up with TRBD1. The CDR3 spans 17 residues. The V gene's germline CDR1 is LGHDT and CDR2 YNNKEL (reference sequence). V trimming: 5 bases; J trimming: 7 bases; junction bases outside the gene matches: 15. The CDR3 reads CASSSLQGAKLGNEQFF. In DNA form, the CDR3 reads TGTGCCAGCAGCTCGCTACAGGGGGCGAAATTGGGTAATGAGCAGTTCTTC.

The gene calls are TRBV18 and TRBJ2-2; no firm D call. Germline CDR1 reads KGHSH; CDR2 reads LQKENI. Trimming took 0 bases from V and 3 from J, leaving 2 bases between them. CDR3 size: 13 residues. CDR3 sequence (DNA): TGTGCCAGCTCACCACCGGACACCGGGGAGCTGTTTTTT. It specifies CASSPPDTGELFF.

On this clonotype itself: An end of the junction does not agree with germline; a read error may underlie this. V gene TRBV7-8 combines with J gene TRBJ2-1; D not resolved. CDR3 length: 11 amino acids. Germline CDR1 reads SGHVS; CDR2 reads FQNEAQ. Written as DNA, the CDR3 is TGTGCCAGCAGCCCCTACAACGACCCGGTCTTC. This sequence encodes CASSPYNDPVF.

This chain connects TRBV6-6 to TRBJ1-5; D not resolved. Looked up from germline, CDR1 is MNHNY and CDR2 is SVGAGI (reference sequence). The CDR3 runs to 13 residues. Trimming stripped 0 bases from V and 6 bases from J, with 6 bases between. The chain's CDR3 is CASSYSGSQPQHF. The CDR3 DNA sequence: TGTGCCAGCAGTTACTCAGGCTCTCAGCCCCAGCATTTT.

This chain uses TRBV30 with TRBJ2-3, with D perhaps TRBD1 or TRBD2 (5 bases each). This CDR3 has 12 residues. In germline, CDR1 is GTSNPN, CDR2 SVGIG (reference sequence). Trimming removed 5 bases at V and 3 bases at J, with 9 bases between. The CDR3 loop reads CAWGTITDTQYF. The CDR3, as DNA: TGTGCCTGGGGGACGATTACAGATACGCAGTATTTT.

The gene calls are TRBV5-1 and TRBJ2-5, with 10 bases identical to TRBD2. Germline CDR1 is SGHRS and CDR2 is YFSETQ. Trimming cost V 2 bases and J 3 bases; bases outside gene matches: 1. The CDR3 totals 14 residues. CDR3 sequence: CASSLAGGEETQYF. The CDR3 nucleotides are TGCGCCAGCAGCTTAGCGGGAGGGGAAGAGACCCAGTACTTC.

J is TRBJ2-5 and V is TRBV20-1; D gene unclear. CDR3 length equals 11 residues. The germline gives CDR1 DFQATT, CDR2 SNEGSKA (reference sequence). The germline V and J ends were trimmed by 2 bases and 3 bases, with 4 bases remaining between them. The CDR3 region has the DNA TGCAGTGCTAGATACAAAGAGACCCAGTACTTC. Translating it yields CSARYKETQYF.

V gene TRBV3-1 combines with J gene TRBJ1-2; perhaps TRBD1 as D (6 bases). The CDR3 is 14 amino acids. Trimming stripped 0 bases from V and 6 bases from J, with 11 bases between. Germline CDR1 reads LGHDT; CDR2 reads YNNKEL (reference sequence). CDR3 DNA: TGTGCCAGCAGCCAAGAGGTGGGGGCGGATGGCTACACCTTC. Its translation is CASSQEVGADGYTF.

V is TRBV7-2 and J is TRBJ2-1; 7 nucleotides line up with TRBD2. V lost 0 bases and J lost 2; bases outside the gene matches: 4. The CDR3 loop spans 16 amino acids. Germline CDR1 and CDR2: SGHTA and FQGNSA. The CDR3 coding sequence is TGTGCCAGCAGCTTAGCGTCTAGCGGAGCCTACAATGAGCAGTTCTTC. Protein product: CASSLASSGAYNEQFF.

The chain uses TRBV18 and TRBJ1-2, with D possibly TRBD1 on 6 matching bases. CDR1 is KGHSH and CDR2 is LQKENI in the germline V gene. The CDR3 has 15 amino acids. Trimming pared 3 bases from V and 0 bases from J, leaving 11 bases between. The CDR3 DNA follows: TGTGCCAGCTCACCGGAACAGGGTTCTAACTATGGCTACACCTTC. Translating gives CASSPEQGSNYGYTF.

The J gene is TRBJ2-1, the V gene TRBV7-6, with TRBD2 matching 7 bases. CDR3 length: 15 amino acids. The germline CDR1 and CDR2 sequences are SGHVS and FNYEAQ. V lost 1 base to trimming and J lost 7 bases; unmatched junction nucleotides: 7. The CDR3 DNA sequence: TGTGCCAGCAGCTTAGGCGGGAGTGGAAAAAATGAGCAGTTCTTC. Protein sequence: CASSLGGSGKNEQFF.

This clonotype was seen a single time. In DNA, the CDR3 is TGCAGTGCTAGACTTAGGGGGACTAGCACAGATACGCAGTATTTT. Its protein product is CSARLRGTSTDTQYF. V usage is TRBV20-1 and J usage is TRBJ2-3; D may correspond to TRBD1 or TRBD2 (6 bases each). The CDR3 is made up of 15 amino acids. Germline lookup yields CDR1 DFQATT and CDR2 SNEGSKA (reference sequence). Between the trimmed V and J ends, which lost 2 bases and 0 bases, there was a span of 12 bases.

The table lists this clonotype with a count of one. V and J are TRBV4-2 and TRBJ1-2, with D unresolved. Trimming cost V 0 bases and J 2 bases, with 7 bases left between them. This CDR3 comprises 14 residues. The germline CDR1 and CDR2 sequences are LGHNA and YNFKEQ. In nucleotides, the CDR3 is TGTGCCAGCAGCCAAGATCCGGGGAACTATGGCTACACCTTC. Protein: CASSQDPGNYGYTF.

The chain combines TRBV20-1 with TRBJ2-4; no definite D call. Germline CDR1 and CDR2: DFQATT and SNEGSKA (reference sequence). Trimming pared 0 bases from V and 6 bases from J, leaving 6 bases between. The CDR3 totals 12 residues. The CDR3 loop reads CSAREGGNIQYF. CDR3 DNA sequence: TGCAGTGCTAGAGAGGGTGGAAACATTCAGTACTTC.

The J gene is TRBJ1-2, the V gene TRBV12-3 or TRBV12-4; 7 nucleotides agree with TRBD1. V lost 6 bases and J lost 0; bases outside the gene matches: 1. This CDR3 is 13 amino acids long. CDR3 loop: CASRDRPNYGYTF. For the CDR3, the DNA is TGTGCCAGCAGGGACAGGCCTAACTATGGCTACACCTTC.